The present entry profiles one T cell receptor beta chain with its context. The CDR3 totals 17 residues. Trimming took 4 bases from V and 5 from J, leaving 20 bases between them. CDR1 is LGHNA and CDR2 is YNFKEQ in the germline V gene. The sample belongs to a study of cytomegalovirus exposure and HLA in healthy donors. About the research overall: Within the Caucasian-associated ancestry cluster were roughly 82% of the 350 to 400 genotyped donors.

Vbeta (60) and Jbeta (13) primers were used in the PCR. In the study's own analysis: Counted up in a later analysis, unique TCR beta chains came to some 82 million, with about 10 million shared. Profiled with immunoSEQ multiplex PCR; TCRdb holds only in-frame clones, not every one. The V and J calls and clone size are taken from that table; D and trimming were inferred from the DNA. The sample has around 120,000 clones, around 80% seen once. Material for sequencing was PBMCs. The origin of this receptor is a man between 50 and 59 years old in good health and CMV-seronegative. The V and J genes are TRBV4-2 and TRBJ2-2, with D possibly matching TRBD2 (5 bases). The CDR3: CASSPKMEALRTGELFF. The CDR3 region has the DNA TGTGCCAGCAGCCCCAAGATGGAGGCTTTGAGGACCGGGGAGCTGTTTTTT.